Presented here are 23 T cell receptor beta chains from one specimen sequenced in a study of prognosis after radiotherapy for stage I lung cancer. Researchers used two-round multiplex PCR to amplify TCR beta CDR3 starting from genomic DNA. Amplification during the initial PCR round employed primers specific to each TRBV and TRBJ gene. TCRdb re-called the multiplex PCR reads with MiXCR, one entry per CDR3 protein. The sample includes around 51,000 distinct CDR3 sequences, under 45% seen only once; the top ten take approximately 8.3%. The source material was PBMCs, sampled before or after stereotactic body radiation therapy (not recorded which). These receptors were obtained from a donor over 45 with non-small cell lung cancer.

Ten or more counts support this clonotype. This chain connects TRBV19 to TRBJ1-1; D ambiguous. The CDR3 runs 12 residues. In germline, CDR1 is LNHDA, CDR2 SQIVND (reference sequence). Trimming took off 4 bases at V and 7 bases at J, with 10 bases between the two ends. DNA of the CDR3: TGTGCCAGTAGTAGAATCGAGAGTGAAGCTTTCTTT. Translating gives CASSRIESEAFF.

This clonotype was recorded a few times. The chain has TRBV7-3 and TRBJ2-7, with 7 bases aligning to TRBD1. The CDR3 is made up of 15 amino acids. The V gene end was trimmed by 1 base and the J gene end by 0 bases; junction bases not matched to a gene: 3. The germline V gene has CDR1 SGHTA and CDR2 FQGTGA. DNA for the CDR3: TGTGCCAGCAGCTTAAATACAGGGGTCTCCTACGAGCAGTACTTC. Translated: CASSLNTGVSYEQYF.

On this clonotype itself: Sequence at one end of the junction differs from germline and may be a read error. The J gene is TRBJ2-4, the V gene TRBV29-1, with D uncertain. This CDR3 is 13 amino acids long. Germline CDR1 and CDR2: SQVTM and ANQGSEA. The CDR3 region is CSVAGRSKNIRYF. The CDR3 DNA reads TGCAGCGTTGCCGGCCGATCCAAAAACATTCGGTACTTC.

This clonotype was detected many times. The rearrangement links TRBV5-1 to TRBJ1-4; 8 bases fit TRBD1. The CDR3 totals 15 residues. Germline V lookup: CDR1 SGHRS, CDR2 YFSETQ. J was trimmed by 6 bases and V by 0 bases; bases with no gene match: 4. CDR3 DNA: TGCGCCAGCAGCTTGGCCGCGACAGGGGATGAAAAACTGTTTTTT. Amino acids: CASSLAATGDEKLFF. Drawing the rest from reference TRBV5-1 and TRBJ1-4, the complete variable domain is KAGVTQTPRYLIKTRGQQVTLSCSPISGHRSVSWYQQTPGQGLQFLFEYFSETQRNKGNFPGRFSGRQFSNSRSEMNVSTLELGDSALYLCASSLAATGDEKLFFGSGTQLSVL.

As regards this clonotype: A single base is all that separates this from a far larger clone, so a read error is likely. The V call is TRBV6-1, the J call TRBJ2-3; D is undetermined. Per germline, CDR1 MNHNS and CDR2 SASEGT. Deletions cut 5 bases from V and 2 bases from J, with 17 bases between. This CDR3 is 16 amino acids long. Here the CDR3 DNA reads TGTGCCAGCAGTTACAAAAGCGTCCCAATCACAGATACGCAGTATTTT. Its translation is CASSYKSVPITDTQYF.

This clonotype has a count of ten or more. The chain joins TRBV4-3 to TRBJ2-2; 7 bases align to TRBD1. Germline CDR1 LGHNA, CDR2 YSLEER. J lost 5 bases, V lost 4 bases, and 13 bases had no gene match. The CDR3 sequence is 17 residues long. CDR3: CASSPTPADRRTGELFF. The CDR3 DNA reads TGCGCCAGCAGCCCTACCCCCGCGGACAGGAGGACCGGGGAGCTGTTTTTT.

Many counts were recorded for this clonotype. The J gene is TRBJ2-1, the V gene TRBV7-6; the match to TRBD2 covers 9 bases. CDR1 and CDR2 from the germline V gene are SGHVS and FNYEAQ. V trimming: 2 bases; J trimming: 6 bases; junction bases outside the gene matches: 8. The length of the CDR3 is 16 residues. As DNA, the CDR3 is TGTGCCAGCAGCTTAAGGGCGGGAGGGCAGGGCAATGAGCAGTTCTTC. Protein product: CASSLRAGGQGNEQFF.

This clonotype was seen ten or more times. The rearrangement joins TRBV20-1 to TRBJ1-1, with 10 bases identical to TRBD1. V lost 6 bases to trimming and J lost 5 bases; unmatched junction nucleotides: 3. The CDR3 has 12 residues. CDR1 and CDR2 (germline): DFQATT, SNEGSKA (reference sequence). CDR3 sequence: CSAMDRGTEAFF. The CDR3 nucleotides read TGCAGTGCGATGGACAGGGGGACTGAAGCTTTCTTT.

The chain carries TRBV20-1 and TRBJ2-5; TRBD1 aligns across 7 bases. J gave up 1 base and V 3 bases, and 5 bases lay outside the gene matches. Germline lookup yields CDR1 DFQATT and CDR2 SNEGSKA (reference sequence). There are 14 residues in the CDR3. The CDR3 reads CSARNGTAQETQYF. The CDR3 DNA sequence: TGCAGTGCTAGGAACGGGACAGCCCAAGAGACCCAGTACTTC.

The CDR3 DNA sequence: TGTGCCAGCAGTTTAACCGGGGTTGAAGGCAATCAGCCCCAGCATTTT. This sequence encodes CASSLTGVEGNQPQHF. The gene calls are TRBV28 and TRBJ1-5; D call uncertain. The CDR3 is 16 residues long. Per germline, CDR1 MDHEN and CDR2 SYDVKM. The V end lost 2 bases, the J end lost 2 bases, and 13 bases lay between the germline ends.

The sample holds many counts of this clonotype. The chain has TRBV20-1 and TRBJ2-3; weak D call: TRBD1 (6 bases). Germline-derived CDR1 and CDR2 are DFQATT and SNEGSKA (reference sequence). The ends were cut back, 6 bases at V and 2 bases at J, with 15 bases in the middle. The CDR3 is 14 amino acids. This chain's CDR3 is CSALTGAVTDTQYF. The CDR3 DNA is TGCAGTGCCCTGACAGGAGCGGTCACAGATACGCAGTATTTT.

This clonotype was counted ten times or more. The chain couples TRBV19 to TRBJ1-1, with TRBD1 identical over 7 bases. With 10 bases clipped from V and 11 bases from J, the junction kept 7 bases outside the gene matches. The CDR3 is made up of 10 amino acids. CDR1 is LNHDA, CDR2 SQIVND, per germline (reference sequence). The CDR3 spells CATAQGIAFF. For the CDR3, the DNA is TGTGCCACCGCACAGGGGATCGCTTTCTTT.

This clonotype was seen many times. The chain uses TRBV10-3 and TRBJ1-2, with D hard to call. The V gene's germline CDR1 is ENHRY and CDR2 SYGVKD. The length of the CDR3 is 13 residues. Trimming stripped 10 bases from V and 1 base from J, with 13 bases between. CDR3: CATDGGNNYGYTF. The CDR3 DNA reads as TGTGCCACAGACGGCGGGAATAACTATGGCTACACCTTC.

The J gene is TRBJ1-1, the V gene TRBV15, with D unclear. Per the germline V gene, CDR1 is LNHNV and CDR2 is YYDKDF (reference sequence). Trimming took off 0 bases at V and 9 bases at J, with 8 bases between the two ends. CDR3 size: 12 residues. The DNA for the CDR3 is TGTGCCACCAGCAGAGACCAGACACAAGCTTTCTTT. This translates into CATSRDQTQAFF.

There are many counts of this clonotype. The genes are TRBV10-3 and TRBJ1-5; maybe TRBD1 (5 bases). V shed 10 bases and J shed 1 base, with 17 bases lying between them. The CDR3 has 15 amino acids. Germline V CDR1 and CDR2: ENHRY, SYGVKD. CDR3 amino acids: CATRGPGDSNQPQHF. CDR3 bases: TGTGCCACTCGGGGCCCGGGGGACAGCAATCAGCCCCAGCATTTT.

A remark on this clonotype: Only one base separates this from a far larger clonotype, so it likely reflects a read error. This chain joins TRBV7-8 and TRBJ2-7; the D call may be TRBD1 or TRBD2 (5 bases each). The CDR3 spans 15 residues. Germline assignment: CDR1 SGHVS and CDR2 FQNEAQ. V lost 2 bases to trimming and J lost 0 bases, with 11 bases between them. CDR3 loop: CASSLTEGSSYEQYF. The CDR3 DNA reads TGTGCCAGCAGCTTAACAGAGGGGAGCTCCTACGAGCAGTACTTC. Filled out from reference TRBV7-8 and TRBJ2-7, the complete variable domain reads GAGVSQSPRYKVAKRGQDVALRCDPISGHVSLFWYQQALGQGPEFLTYFQNEAQLDKSGLPSDRFFAERPEGSVSTLKIQRTQQEDSAVYLCASSLTEGSSYEQYFGPGTRLTVT.

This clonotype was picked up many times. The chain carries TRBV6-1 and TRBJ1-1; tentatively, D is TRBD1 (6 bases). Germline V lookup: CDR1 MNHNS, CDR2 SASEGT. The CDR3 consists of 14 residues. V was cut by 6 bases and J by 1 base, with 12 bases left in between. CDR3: CASRYLTGNTEAFF. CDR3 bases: TGTGCCAGCAGGTATCTGACAGGGAACACTGAAGCTTTCTTT.

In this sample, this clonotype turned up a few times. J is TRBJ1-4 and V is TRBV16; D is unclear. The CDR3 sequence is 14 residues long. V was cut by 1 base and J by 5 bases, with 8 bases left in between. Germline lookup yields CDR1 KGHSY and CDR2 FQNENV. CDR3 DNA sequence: TGTGCCAGCAGCCAATTTCGGAGCAATGAAAAACTGTTTTTT. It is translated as CASSQFRSNEKLFF.

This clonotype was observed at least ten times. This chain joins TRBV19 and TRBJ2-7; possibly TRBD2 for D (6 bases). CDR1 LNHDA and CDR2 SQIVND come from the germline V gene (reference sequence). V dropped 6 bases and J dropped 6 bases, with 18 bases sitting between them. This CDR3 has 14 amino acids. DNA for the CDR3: TGTGCCAGTAGCACACCGGGACTGCGCTCCGAGCAGTACTTC. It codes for CASSTPGLRSEQYF.

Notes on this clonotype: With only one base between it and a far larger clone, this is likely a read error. CDR3 in DNA: TGTGCCAGCAGCTTAGGTTTAGGGCAGCCTATTGAATCTTTCTTT. Translation gives CASSLGLGQPIESFF. The chain combines TRBV7-2 with TRBJ1-6; D uncertain. The CDR3 totals 15 residues. Germline lookup yields CDR1 SGHTA and CDR2 FQGNSA.

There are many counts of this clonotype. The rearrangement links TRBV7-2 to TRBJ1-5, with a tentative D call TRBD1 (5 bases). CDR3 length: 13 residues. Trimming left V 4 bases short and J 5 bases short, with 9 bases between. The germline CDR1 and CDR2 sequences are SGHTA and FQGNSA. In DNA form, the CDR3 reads TGTGCCAGCAGCTCCGGGGCAGATCAGCCCCAGCATTTT. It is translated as CASSSGADQPQHF.

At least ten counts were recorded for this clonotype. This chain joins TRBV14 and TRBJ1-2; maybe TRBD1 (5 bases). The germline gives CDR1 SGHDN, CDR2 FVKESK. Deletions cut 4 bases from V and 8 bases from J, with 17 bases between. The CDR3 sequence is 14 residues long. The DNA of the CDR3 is TGTGCCAGCAGCCCTAACTGGGGGAATTACGGCTACACCTTC. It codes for CASSPNWGNYGYTF.

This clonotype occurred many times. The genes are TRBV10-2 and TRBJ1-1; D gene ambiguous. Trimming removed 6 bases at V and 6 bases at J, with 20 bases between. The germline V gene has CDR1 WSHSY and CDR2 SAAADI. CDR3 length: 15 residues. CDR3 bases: TGCGCCAGCAGCGCGGTTGGGCCTCTCGGGGCTGAAGCTTTCTTT. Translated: CASSAVGPLGAEAFF.